The source of this T cell receptor beta chain is a study of blood T cell repertoires in COVID-19. Looking at the study overall: From T cells, B-cell-depleted T cells, or PBMCs came the material, which was cDNA or gDNA.

There are 14 residues in the CDR3. Per germline, CDR1 SGHVS and CDR2 FQNEAQ. V was clipped by 3 bases and J by 8 bases; unmatched bases: 4. In the original analysis: Counts of nucleated cells, estimated from reference gene primer amplification, were obtained. Assay used: immunoSEQ multiplex PCR; TCRdb lists only in-frame clones, some missing. For V, J and clone size, that table is used; D and trimming come from the DNA. The sample shows roughly 250,000 clones, approximately 82% of them seen only once. The sequencing input was peripheral blood. This chain uses TRBV7-8 with TRBJ2-1; 10 nucleotides agree with TRBD1. The sequence came from a woman of 80 years or more with active or convalescent COVID-19. The CDR3 DNA is TGTGCCAGCAGCTTCGGGACAGGGGACGATGAGCAGTTCTTC. It codes for CASSFGTGDDEQFF.